This TCR beta chain was observed in a study of blood T cell repertoires in COVID-19. Trimming stripped 2 bases from V and 8 bases from J, with 19 bases between. Germline CDR1 reads SEHNR; CDR2 reads FQNEAQ (reference sequence). The CDR3 length is 16 residues. Assay used: immunoSEQ multiplex PCR; TCRdb lists only in-frame clones, some missing. The top ten hold around 0.98% of the sample, which has around 310,000 clones, around 87% seen once. It was during active infection that Seattle patients were enrolled and then longitudinally followed. The TCR originated in a woman in her thirties or forties with COVID-19, enrolled during active disease. The chain employs TRBV7-9 and TRBJ2-1; D is uncertain. Sequences were obtained from peripheral blood. The CDR3 sequence: CASSLPMRQRVDEQFF. The CDR3 DNA sequence: TGTGCCAGCAGCTTACCGATGAGGCAGCGAGTCGATGAGCAGTTCTTC.